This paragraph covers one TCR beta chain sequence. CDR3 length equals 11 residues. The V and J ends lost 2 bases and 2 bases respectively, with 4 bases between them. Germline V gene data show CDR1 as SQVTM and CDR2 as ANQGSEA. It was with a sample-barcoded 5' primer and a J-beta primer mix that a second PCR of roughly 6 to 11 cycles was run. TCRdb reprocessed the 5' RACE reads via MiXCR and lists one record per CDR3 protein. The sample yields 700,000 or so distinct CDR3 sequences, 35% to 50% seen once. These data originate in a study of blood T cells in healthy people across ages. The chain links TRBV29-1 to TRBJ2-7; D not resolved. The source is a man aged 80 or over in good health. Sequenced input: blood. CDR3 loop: CSVEHAYEQYF. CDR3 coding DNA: TGCAGCGTTGAACACGCCTACGAGCAGTACTTC.